This is a list of T cell receptor beta chains from one sample in a study of cytomegalovirus exposure and HLA in healthy donors. Assay used: immunoSEQ multiplex PCR; TCRdb lists only in-frame clones, some missing. Among about 190,000 clones listed, over 60% were seen once. Sequencing used PBMCs. These receptors were taken from a woman in her 40s in good health and CMV-seronegative. CDR3s include the opening cysteine and the closing phenylalanine or tryptophan. D genes are given only for firm matches. Clone size is shown for a subset of rows, as once, few, many or a class of expanded clone.

>few|TRBJ2-3|TRBD2|TRBV10-2
CASTEAGGTDTQYF
TGCGCCAGCACTGAAGCGGGAGGCACAGATACGCAGTATTTT
>once|TRBJ1-2|TRBD1|TRBV6-5
CASSYRGQGSYGYTF
TGTGCCAGCAGTTACCGCGGACAGGGCAGCTATGGCTACACCTTC
>once|TRBJ1-1|-|TRBV6-6
CASSSLRDTANTEAFF
TGTGCCAGCAGTTCCCTCCGGGACACTGCGAACACTGAAGCTTTCTTT
>-|TRBJ1-2|-|TRBV4-2
CASSQDFSYGYTF
TGTGCCAGCAGCCAAGATTTTAGCTATGGCTACACCTTC
>-|TRBJ2-2|TRBD2|TRBV10-1
CASRLGLVRGWSGELFF
TGCGCCAGCAGATTGGGACTAGTTAGGGGTTGGAGCGGGGAGCTGTTTTTT
>-|TRBJ2-1|TRBD1|TRBV18
CASSWTGGTYNEQFF
TGTGCCAGCTCATGGACAGGGGGCACTTACAATGAGCAGTTCTTC
>-|TRBJ2-7|TRBD2|TRBV5-6
CASSFLSGLSYEQYF
TGTGCCAGCAGTTTCCTTAGCGGGCTCTCCTACGAGCAGTACTTC
>-|TRBJ1-1|-|TRBV19
CASSPVQGGGGEAFF
TGTGCCAGTAGTCCTGTCCAGGGAGGAGGCGGTGAAGCTTTCTTT
>-|TRBJ2-1|-|TRBV11-1
CASSSGDRIYNEQFF
TGTGCCAGCAGCTCGGGGGACCGAATTTACAATGAGCAGTTCTTC
>-|TRBJ2-7|TRBD2|TRBV6-1
CASRTVAGALYEQYF
TGTGCCAGCAGGACCGTAGCGGGAGCTCTCTACGAGCAGTACTTC
>-|TRBJ1-2|-|TRBV11-2
CASSLDIGDGYTF
TGTGCCAGCAGCTTAGATATAGGGGATGGCTACACCTTC
>-|TRBJ2-7|TRBD1|TRBV27
CASSLQGAAYEQYF
TGTGCCAGCAGTTTACAGGGGGCAGCCTACGAGCAGTACTTC
>-|TRBJ1-2|TRBD1|TRBV10-3
CAISGAGQQNYGYTF
TGTGCCATCAGTGGGGCGGGACAGCAGAACTATGGCTACACCTTC
>-|TRBJ2-1|-|TRBV21-1
CASSKELRQGEDEQFF
TGTGCCAGCAGCAAAGAGCTCCGACAGGGGGAGGATGAGCAGTTCTTC
>-|TRBJ1-2|TRBD1|TRBV7-2
CASSLNSGGDYGYTF
TGTGCCAGCAGCTTGAATTCAGGGGGCGACTATGGCTACACCTTC
>-|TRBJ2-1|TRBD2|TRBV19
CATRLAGGPGEQFF
TGTGCCACCAGGCTAGCGGGAGGCCCGGGTGAGCAGTTCTTC
>once|TRBJ2-7|TRBD2|TRBV30
CAWSRTSGRWNEQYF
TGTGCCTGGAGTAGGACTAGCGGGAGGTGGAACGAGCAGTACTTC
>-|TRBJ2-1|TRBD2|TRBV30
CAWRLAGDSRSYNEQFF
TGTGCCTGGCGCCTAGCGGGAGATTCCCGCTCCTACAATGAGCAGTTCTTC
>-|TRBJ2-3|TRBD1|TRBV18
CASSLSRGPPDTQYF
TGTGCCAGCTCCCTTTCAAGGGGGCCCCCAGATACGCAGTATTTT
>-|TRBJ1-1|-|TRBV6-5
CASSYGGGGEAFF
TGTGCCAGCAGTTACGGGGGCGGCGGTGAAGCTTTCTTT
>-|TRBJ1-2|-|TRBV11-3
CASSLTGSANYGYTF
TGTGCCAGCAGCCTAACAGGGTCGGCTAACTATGGCTACACCTTC
>-|TRBJ1-2|TRBD1|TRBV16
CASSQWGQQTSYGYTF
TGTGCCAGCAGCCAATGGGGACAGCAGACCTCCTATGGCTACACCTTC
>-|TRBJ1-3|TRBD1|TRBV9
CASTKTGESGNTIYF
TGTGCCAGCACCAAGACAGGGGAATCTGGAAACACCATATATTTT
>-|TRBJ1-4|TRBD1|TRBV18
CASSDGQGRNEKLFF
TGTGCCAGCTCTGACGGACAGGGACGAAATGAAAAACTGTTTTTT